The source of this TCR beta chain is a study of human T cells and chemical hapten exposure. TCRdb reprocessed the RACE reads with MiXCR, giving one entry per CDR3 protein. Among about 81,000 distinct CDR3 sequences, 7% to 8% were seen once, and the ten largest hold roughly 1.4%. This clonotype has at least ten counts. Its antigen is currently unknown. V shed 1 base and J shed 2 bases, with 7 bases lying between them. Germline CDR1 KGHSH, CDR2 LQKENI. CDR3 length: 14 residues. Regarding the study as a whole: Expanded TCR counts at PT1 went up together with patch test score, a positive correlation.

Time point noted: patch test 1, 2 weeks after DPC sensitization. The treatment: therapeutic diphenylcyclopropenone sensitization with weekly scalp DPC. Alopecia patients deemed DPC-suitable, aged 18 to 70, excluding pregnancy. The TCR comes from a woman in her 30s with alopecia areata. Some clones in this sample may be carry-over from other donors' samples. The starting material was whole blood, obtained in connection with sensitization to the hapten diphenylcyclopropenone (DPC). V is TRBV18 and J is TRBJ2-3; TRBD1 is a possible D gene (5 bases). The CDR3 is CASSPRGPTDTQYF. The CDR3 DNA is TGTGCCAGCTCACCACGGGGCCCCACAGATACGCAGTATTTT.